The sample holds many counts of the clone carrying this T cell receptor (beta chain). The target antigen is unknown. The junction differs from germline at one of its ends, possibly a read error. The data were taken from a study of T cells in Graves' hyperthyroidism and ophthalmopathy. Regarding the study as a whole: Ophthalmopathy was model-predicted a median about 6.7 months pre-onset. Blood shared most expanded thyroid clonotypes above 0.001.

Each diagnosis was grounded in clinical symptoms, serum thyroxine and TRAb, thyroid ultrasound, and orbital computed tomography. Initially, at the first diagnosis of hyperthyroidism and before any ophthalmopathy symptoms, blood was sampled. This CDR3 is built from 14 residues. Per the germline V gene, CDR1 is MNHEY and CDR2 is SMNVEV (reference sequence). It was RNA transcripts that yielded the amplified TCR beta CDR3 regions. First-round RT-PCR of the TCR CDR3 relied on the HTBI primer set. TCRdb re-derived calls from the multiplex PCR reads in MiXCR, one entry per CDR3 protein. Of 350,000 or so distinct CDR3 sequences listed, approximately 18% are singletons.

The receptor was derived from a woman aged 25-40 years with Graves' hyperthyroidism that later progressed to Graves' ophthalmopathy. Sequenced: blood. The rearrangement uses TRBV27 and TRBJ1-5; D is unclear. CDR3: CASSLGGGNQPQHF. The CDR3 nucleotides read TGCGCCAGCAGCTTGGGTGGCGGAAATCAGCCCCAGCATTTT.